Below, 3 T cell receptor beta chains from the same sample are listed, as sequenced in a study of CD8 T cells in Susac syndrome. With random hexamers, roughly 0.5 to 1 ug RNA was reverse transcribed. TCRdb fed the immunoSEQ multiplex PCR reads into MiXCR, producing one record per CDR3 protein. The data hold more than 110,000 distinct CDR3 sequences, with 85% to 95% observed a single time. Sequenced input: CD4+ T cells from PBMCs. Receptor source: a human donor with Susac syndrome.

This clonotype was observed a handful of times. This sequence joins TRBV20-1 and TRBJ2-1, with 8 bases identical to TRBD2. Germline trimming cut 3 bases from V and 2 bases from J; bases unmatched to any gene: 0. The CDR3 length is 13 residues. In germline, CDR1 is DFQATT, CDR2 SNEGSKA (reference sequence). The CDR3 spells CSASGRAYNEQFF. CDR3 in DNA: TGCAGTGCTAGCGGGAGGGCCTACAATGAGCAGTTCTTC.

V usage is TRBV7-3 and J usage is TRBJ2-1; 7 bases map to TRBD2. The germline V gene has CDR1 SGHTA and CDR2 FQGTGA. The junction had 3 bases not matched to a gene; V was cut back by 0 bases and J by 1 base. The CDR3 has 16 residues. The chain's CDR3 is CASSLTWGGSYNEQFF. CDR3 in DNA: TGTGCCAGCAGCTTAACGTGGGGGGGTTCCTACAATGAGCAGTTCTTC.

The V and J genes are TRBV20-1 and TRBJ2-5, with 12 bases that match TRBD2. CDR3 length equals 16 residues. The ends lost 0 bases at V and 9 bases at J; junction bases unmatched: 11. Per the germline V gene, CDR1 is DFQATT and CDR2 is SNEGSKA (reference sequence). The CDR3 DNA reads as TGCAGTGCTAGAGACCTCCGCCTAGCGGGGGGGGACGCCCAGTACTTC. Translating gives CSARDLRLAGGDAQYF.